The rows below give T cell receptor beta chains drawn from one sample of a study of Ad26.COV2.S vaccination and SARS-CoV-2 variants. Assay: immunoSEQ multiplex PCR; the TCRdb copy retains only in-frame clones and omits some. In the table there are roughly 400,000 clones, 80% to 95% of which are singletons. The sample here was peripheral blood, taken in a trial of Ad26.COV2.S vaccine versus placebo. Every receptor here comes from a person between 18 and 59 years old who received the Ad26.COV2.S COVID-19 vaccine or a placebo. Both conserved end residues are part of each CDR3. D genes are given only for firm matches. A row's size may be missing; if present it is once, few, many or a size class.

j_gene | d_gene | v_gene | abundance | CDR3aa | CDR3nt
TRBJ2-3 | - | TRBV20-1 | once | CSPLGADTQYF | TGCAGCCCGCTCGGGGCGGATACGCAGTATTTT
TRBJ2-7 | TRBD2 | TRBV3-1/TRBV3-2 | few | CASSQNNVIGLALYEQYF | TGTGCCAGCAGCCAAAATAACGTTATAGGACTAGCTCTCTACGAGCAGTACTTC
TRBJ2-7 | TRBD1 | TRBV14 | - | CASSQPGTASYEQYF | TGTGCCAGCAGCCAACCCGGGACAGCTTCCTACGAGCAGTACTTC
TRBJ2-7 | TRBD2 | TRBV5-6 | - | CASSSILAGRAGEQYF | TGTGCCAGCAGTTCGATCCTAGCGGGGAGGGCGGGGGAGCAGTACTTC
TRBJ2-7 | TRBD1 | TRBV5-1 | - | CASSLARQGNYEQYF | TGCGCCAGCAGCTTAGCGCGACAGGGGAACTACGAGCAGTACTTC
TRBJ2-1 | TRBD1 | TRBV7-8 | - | CASSLVGTGAYNEQFF | TGTGCCAGCAGCTTAGTAGGGACAGGGGCATACAATGAGCAGTTCTTC
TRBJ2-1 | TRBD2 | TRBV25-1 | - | CASSAAGGYNEQFF | TGTGCCAGCAGTGCAGCGGGAGGTTACAATGAGCAGTTCTTC
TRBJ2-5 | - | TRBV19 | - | CASSIGGSETQYF | TGTGCCAGTAGTATTGGAGGCTCCGAGACCCAGTACTTC
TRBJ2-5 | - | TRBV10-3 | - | CAISVGTQETQYF | TGTGCCATCAGTGTAGGTACCCAAGAGACCCAGTACTTC
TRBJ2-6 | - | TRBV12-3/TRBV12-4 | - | CASSLRGANVLTF | TGTGCCAGCAGTTTACGTGGGGCCAACGTCCTGACTTTC
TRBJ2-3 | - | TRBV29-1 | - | CSVEPLPGRGDTDTQYF | TGCAGCGTTGAACCTCTTCCGGGACGCGGGGACACAGATACGCAGTATTTT
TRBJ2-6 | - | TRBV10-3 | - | CAISGQVSGANVLTF | TGTGCCATCAGTGGACAGGTGTCTGGGGCCAACGTCCTGACTTTC
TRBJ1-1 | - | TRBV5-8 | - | CASSLARMNTEAFF | TGTGCCAGCAGCTTGGCAAGGATGAACACTGAAGCTTTCTTT
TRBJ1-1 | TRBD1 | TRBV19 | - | CASSRSGGRSTVNTEAFF | TGTGCCAGTAGTAGGTCAGGGGGTAGAAGTACCGTGAACACTGAAGCTTTCTTT
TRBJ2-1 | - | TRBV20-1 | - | CSARLASEQFF | TGCAGTGCTAGACTAGCGTCTGAGCAGTTCTTC
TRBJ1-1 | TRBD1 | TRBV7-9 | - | CASSPSLGQASGTEAFF | TGTGCCAGCAGCCCGAGCCTCGGACAGGCCTCGGGCACTGAAGCTTTCTTT
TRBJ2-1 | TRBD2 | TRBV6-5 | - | CASSSGSGRSEQFF | TGTGCCAGCAGTTCTGGTAGCGGGAGGTCTGAGCAGTTCTTC
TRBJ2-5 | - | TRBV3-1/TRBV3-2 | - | CASSPGEASYQETQYF | TGTGCCAGCAGCCCCGGGGAGGCCTCGTACCAAGAGACCCAGTACTTC
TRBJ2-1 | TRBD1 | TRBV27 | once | CASSLTRDRGNEQFF | TGTGCCAGCAGTCTGACCCGGGACAGGGGTAATGAGCAGTTCTTC
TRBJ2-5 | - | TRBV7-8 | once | CASSPHPPTSGETQYF | TGTGCCAGCAGCCCGCATCCCCCGACTAGTGGGGAGACCCAGTACTTC
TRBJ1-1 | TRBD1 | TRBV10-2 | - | CASGGQLNTEAFF | TGCGCCAGCGGGGGACAGCTAAACACTGAAGCTTTCTTT
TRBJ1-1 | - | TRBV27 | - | CASSLAMGDTEAFF | TGTGCCAGCAGTTTGGCCATGGGGGACACTGAAGCTTTCTTT
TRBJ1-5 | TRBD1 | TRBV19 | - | CASWGQGKDQPQHF | TGTGCCAGTTGGGGACAGGGGAAGGATCAGCCCCAGCATTTT
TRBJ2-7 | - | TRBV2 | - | CASSSDSYEQYF | TGTGCCAGCAGCTCGGACAGCTACGAGCAGTACTTC
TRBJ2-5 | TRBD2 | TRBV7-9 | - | CASSLGGLEKTQYF | TGTGCCAGCAGCTTAGGGGGACTAGAGAAGACCCAGTACTTC
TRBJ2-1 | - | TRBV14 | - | CASSRQGSGKNEQFF | TGTGCCAGCAGCCGCCAAGGCTCGGGAAAAAATGAGCAGTTCTTC
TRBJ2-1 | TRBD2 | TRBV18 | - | CASSVGQIPTSGTYNEQFF | TGTGCCAGCTCGGTCGGACAGATTCCGACTAGCGGGACTTACAATGAGCAGTTCTTC
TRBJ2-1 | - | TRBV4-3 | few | CASSQALGVYNEQFF | TGCGCCAGCAGCCAAGCGCTCGGGGTGTACAATGAGCAGTTCTTC
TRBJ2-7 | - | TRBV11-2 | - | CASSTAVGRNYEQYF | TGTGCCAGCAGCACTGCAGTGGGTCGGAACTACGAGCAGTACTTC
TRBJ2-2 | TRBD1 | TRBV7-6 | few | CASSRQGVTGELFF | TGTGCCAGCAGCCGACAGGGGGTAACCGGGGAGCTGTTTTTT
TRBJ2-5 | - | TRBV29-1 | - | CSVKGSRGEKETQYF | TGCAGCGTTAAGGGTAGCAGGGGTGAAAAAGAGACCCAGTACTTC
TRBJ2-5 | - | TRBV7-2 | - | CASSDANQETQYF | TGTGCCAGCAGCGACGCTAACCAAGAGACCCAGTACTTC
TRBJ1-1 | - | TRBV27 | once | CASSTRLDMNTEAFF | TGTGCCAGCAGTACCCGACTGGACATGAACACTGAAGCTTTCTTT